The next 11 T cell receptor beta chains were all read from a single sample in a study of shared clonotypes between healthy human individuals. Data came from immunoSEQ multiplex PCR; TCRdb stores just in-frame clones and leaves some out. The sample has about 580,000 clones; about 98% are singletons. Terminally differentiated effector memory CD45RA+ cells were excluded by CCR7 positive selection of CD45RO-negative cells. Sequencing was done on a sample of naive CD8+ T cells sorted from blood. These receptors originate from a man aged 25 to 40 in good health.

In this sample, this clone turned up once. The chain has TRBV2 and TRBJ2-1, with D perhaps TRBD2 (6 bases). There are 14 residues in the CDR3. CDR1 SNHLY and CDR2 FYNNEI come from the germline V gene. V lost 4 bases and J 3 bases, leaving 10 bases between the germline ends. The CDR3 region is CASSVASVYNEQFF. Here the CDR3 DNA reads TGTGCCAGCAGTGTTGCTAGCGTCTACAATGAGCAGTTCTTC.

CDR3 DNA sequence: TGCGCCAGCAGCTCAGGGACTAGCGGGTTTCACGAGCAGTACTTC. Translated, it gives CASSSGTSGFHEQYF. This chain joins TRBV5-1 and TRBJ2-7; the match to TRBD2 covers 12 bases. From germline, CDR1 is SGHRS and CDR2 YFSETQ. After removal of 3 bases from V and 5 bases from J, the junction contained 6 bases not matched to a gene. The CDR3 consists of 15 residues.

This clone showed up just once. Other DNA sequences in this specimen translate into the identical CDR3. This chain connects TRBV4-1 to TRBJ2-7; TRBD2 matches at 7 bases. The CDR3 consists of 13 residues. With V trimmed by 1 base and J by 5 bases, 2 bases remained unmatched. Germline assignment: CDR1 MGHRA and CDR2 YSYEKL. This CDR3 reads CASSQVAGDEQYF. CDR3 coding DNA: TGCGCCAGCAGCCAAGTGGCGGGGGACGAGCAGTACTTC.

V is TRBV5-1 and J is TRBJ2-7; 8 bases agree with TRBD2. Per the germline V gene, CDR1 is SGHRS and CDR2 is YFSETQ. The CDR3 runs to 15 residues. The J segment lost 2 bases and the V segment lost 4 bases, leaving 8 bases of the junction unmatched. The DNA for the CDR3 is TGCGCCAGCAGCCCCCTCACGCGGGAGGCCTACGAGCAGTACTTC. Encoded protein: CASSPLTREAYEQYF.

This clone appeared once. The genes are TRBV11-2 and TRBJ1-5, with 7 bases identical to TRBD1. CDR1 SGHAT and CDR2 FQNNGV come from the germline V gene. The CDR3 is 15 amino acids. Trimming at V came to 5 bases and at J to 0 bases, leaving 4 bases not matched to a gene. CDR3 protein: CASSAGTVSNQPQHF. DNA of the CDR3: TGTGCCAGCAGCGCAGGGACAGTTAGCAATCAGCCCCAGCATTTT.

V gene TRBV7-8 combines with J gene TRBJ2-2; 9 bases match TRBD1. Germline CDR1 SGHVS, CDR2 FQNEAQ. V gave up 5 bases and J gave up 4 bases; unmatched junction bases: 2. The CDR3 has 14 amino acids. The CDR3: CASSPTGGTGELFF. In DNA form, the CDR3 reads TGTGCCAGCAGCCCGACAGGGGGCACCGGGGAGCTGTTTTTT.

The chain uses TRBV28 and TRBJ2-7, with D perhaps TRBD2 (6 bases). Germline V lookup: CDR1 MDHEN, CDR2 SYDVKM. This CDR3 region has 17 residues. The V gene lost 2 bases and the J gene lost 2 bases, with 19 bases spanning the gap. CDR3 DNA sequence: TGTGCCAGCAGTTTAGATCCCTGGGACTCGTCCACCTACGAGCAGTACTTC. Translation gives CASSLDPWDSSTYEQYF. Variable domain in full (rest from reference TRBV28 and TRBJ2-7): DVKVTQSSRYLVKRTGEKVFLECVQDMDHENMFWYRQDPGLGLRLIYFSYDVKMKEKGDIPEGYSVSREKKERFSLILESASTNQTSMYLCASSLDPWDSSTYEQYFGPGTRLTVT.

The CDR3 sequence is CASSFQGPRSYEQYF. In DNA form, the CDR3 reads TGTGCCAGCAGCTTCCAAGGGCCGCGGTCTTACGAGCAGTACTTC. The genes are TRBV7-9 and TRBJ2-7, with no clear D. The CDR3 loop spans 15 amino acids. From germline, CDR1 is SEHNR and CDR2 FQNEAQ (reference sequence). The V and J ends lost 3 bases and 4 bases respectively, with 16 bases between them.

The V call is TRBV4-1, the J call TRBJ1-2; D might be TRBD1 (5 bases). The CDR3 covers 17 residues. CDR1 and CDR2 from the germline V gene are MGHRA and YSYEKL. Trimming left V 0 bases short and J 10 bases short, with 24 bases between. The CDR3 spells CASSQEVYRQGFFDYTF. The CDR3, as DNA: TGCGCCAGCAGCCAAGAAGTCTACCGTCAGGGTTTTTTCGACTACACCTTC.

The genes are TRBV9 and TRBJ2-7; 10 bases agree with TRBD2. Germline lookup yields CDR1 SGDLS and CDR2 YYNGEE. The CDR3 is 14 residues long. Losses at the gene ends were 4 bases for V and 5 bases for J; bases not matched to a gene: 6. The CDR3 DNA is TGTGCCAGCAGCCTAGCGGGGGCCCAGGACGAGCAGTACTTC. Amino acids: CASSLAGAQDEQYF.

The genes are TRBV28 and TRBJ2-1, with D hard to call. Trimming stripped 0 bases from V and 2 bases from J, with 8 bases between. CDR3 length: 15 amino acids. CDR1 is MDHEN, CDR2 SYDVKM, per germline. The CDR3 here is CASSLWLGPYNEQFF. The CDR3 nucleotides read TGTGCCAGCAGTTTATGGCTTGGACCCTACAATGAGCAGTTCTTC.